Following are 25 T cell receptor beta chains from one sample sequenced in a study of T cells in Graves' hyperthyroidism and ophthalmopathy. TCR beta CDR3 sequences were amplified from RNA transcripts. During a first-round RT-PCR of the TCR CDR3, the HTBI primer set was used. TCRdb redid the calling of the multiplex PCR reads with MiXCR, one entry per CDR3 protein. The sample contains a few hundred thousand distinct CDR3 sequences, more than 15% of which appear only once. Sequencing was carried out using blood. Receptors originate from a woman aged 30 to 39 with Graves' hyperthyroidism.

This clonotype has at least ten counts. The chain has TRBV2 and TRBJ1-6; 8 nucleotides align to TRBD1. CDR1 and CDR2 from the germline V gene are SNHLY and FYNNEI. The CDR3 consists of 18 residues. The V segment lost 0 bases and the J segment 8 bases; nucleotides outside the gene matches: 12. In DNA form, the CDR3 reads TGTGCCAGCAGTGAAGCGTCCACAGGGGGTTTGAGGGATTCACCCCTCCACTTT. Amino acid sequence: CASSEASTGGLRDSPLHF.

Only a few counts were recorded for this clonotype. V is TRBV5-6 and J is TRBJ2-3, with D unclear. V was trimmed by 0 bases and J by 1 base, leaving 9 bases between them. The CDR3 consists of 15 residues. Looked up from germline, CDR1 is SGHDT and CDR2 is YYEEEE. CDR3 amino acids: CASSLDLPGTDTQYF. The CDR3 DNA sequence: TGTGCCAGCAGCTTGGACCTACCGGGCACAGATACGCAGTATTTT.

A few counts support this clonotype. The chain has TRBV20-1 and TRBJ1-3; no clear D gene. Between the trimmed V and J ends, which lost 0 bases and 2 bases, there was a span of 11 bases. CDR3 size: 15 residues. Germline assignment: CDR1 DFQATT and CDR2 SNEGSKA (reference sequence). The CDR3 region is CSARDPGSPGNTIYF. The CDR3 DNA is TGCAGTGCTAGAGATCCGGGGAGCCCTGGAAACACCATATATTTT.

This clonotype was observed at least ten times. The rearrangement joins TRBV2 to TRBJ1-2; D is ambiguous. This CDR3 spans 14 amino acids. V lost 6 bases and J lost 3, with 14 bases in between. From germline, CDR1 is SNHLY and CDR2 FYNNEI. The CDR3 sequence: CASRGHQAYYGYTF. The CDR3 nucleotides are TGTGCCAGCAGGGGCCACCAGGCCTACTATGGCTACACCTTC.

This clonotype was detected ten times or more. The V call is TRBV20-1, the J call TRBJ2-7, with D perhaps TRBD2 (6 bases). CDR3 length equals 17 residues. V dropped 5 bases and J dropped 0 bases, with 23 bases sitting between them. Germline CDR1 reads DFQATT; CDR2 reads SNEGSKA (reference sequence). CDR3 in amino acids: CSAAGEAPTLNSYEQYF. In nucleotides, the CDR3 is TGCAGTGCTGCCGGGGAGGCGCCGACGCTTAACTCCTACGAGCAGTACTTC.

The chain carries TRBV19 and TRBJ2-3; TRBD1 might be the D (7 bases). CDR1 is LNHDA and CDR2 is SQIVND in the germline V gene (reference sequence). The CDR3 extends over 12 amino acids. Trimming took 4 bases from V and 9 from J, leaving 11 bases between them. The CDR3: CASSSGTATQYF. As DNA, the CDR3 is TGTGCCAGTAGTAGCGGGACAGCGACGCAGTATTTT. The full variable domain, its missing parts supplied by reference TRBV19 and TRBJ2-3, is DGGITQSPKYLFRKEGQNVTLSCEQNLNHDAMYWYRQDPGQGLRLIYYSQIVNDFQKGDIAEGYSVSREKKESFPLTVTSAQKNPTAFYLCASSSGTATQYFGPGTRLTVL.

The chain carries TRBV19 and TRBJ1-3; weak D call: TRBD1 (5 bases). V gave up 6 bases and J gave up 2 bases, with 17 bases separating them. Germline V gene data show CDR1 as LNHDA and CDR2 as SQIVND (reference sequence). There are 16 residues in the CDR3. For the CDR3, the DNA is TGTGCCAGTAGATGGACAAAGAAGAGGACTGGAAACACCATATATTTT. Translation gives CASRWTKKRTGNTIYF.

The chain employs TRBV19 and TRBJ2-3; possibly TRBD1 for D (5 bases). Per germline, CDR1 LNHDA and CDR2 SQIVND (reference sequence). The CDR3 length is 14 residues. The V gene lost 5 bases and the J gene lost 6 bases, with 15 bases spanning the gap. The CDR3 nucleotides are TGTGCCAGTAGTGTGGGGCAGGGTATCGATACGCAGTATTTT. Amino acid sequence: CASSVGQGIDTQYF.

V is TRBV18 and J is TRBJ2-5, with a tentative D call TRBD1 (6 bases). The germline V and J ends were trimmed by 2 bases and 2 bases, with 9 bases remaining between them. CDR1 is KGHSH and CDR2 is LQKENI in the germline V gene. CDR3 length equals 14 residues. In DNA, the CDR3 is TGTGCCAGCTCACCAGCAGGGACACAAGAGACCCAGTACTTC. Its translation is CASSPAGTQETQYF.

This clonotype has ten or more counts. CDR3: CASSPLAGDEDYNEQFF. CDR3 bases: TGTGCCAGCAGCCCTCTGGCGGGAGACGAGGACTACAATGAGCAGTTCTTC. This chain joins TRBV7-9 and TRBJ2-1, with 7 bases lining up with TRBD2. The CDR3 consists of 17 residues. J gave up 3 bases and V 5 bases, and 13 bases lay outside the gene matches. Germline CDR1 SEHNR, CDR2 FQNEAQ (reference sequence).

This clonotype has only a few counts. J is TRBJ1-1 and V is TRBV7-9; no definite D call. From germline, CDR1 is SEHNR and CDR2 FQNEAQ (reference sequence). With 3 bases removed from V and 5 bases from J, the gap between germline ends came to 7 bases. The CDR3 runs 12 residues. The CDR3 coding sequence is TGTGCCAGCAGCTTCGAGGCGACTGAAGCTTTCTTT. Its protein is CASSFEATEAFF. Filled out from reference TRBV7-9 and TRBJ1-1, the complete variable domain reads DTGVSQNPRHKITKRGQNVTFRCDPISEHNRLYWYRQTLGQGPEFLTYFQNEAQLEKSRLLSDRFSAERPKGSFSTLEIQRTEQGDSAMYLCASSFEATEAFFGQGTRLTVV.

Of note for this clonotype: A much larger clone differs from this one at a single base, so this may be a read error. This chain joins TRBV12-3 or TRBV12-4 and TRBJ2-3; the D gene is possibly TRBD1 (5 bases). The CDR3 consists of 16 residues. Trimming pared 5 bases from V and 1 base from J, leaving 16 bases between. The CDR3 reads CASSLRTRVGTDTQYF. The CDR3 bases are TGTGCCAGCAGTCTGAGGACAAGGGTGGGCACAGATACGCAGTATTTT.

V usage is TRBV7-9 and J usage is TRBJ2-7; D unclear. Germline loops: CDR1 SEHNR, CDR2 FQNEAQ (reference sequence). The CDR3 is made up of 12 amino acids. Trimming left V 1 base short and J 6 bases short, with 7 bases between. The CDR3 sequence: CASSLDRTEQYF. The CDR3 DNA reads as TGTGCCAGCAGCTTAGATCGCACCGAGCAGTACTTC. Looking up the rest from reference TRBV7-9 and TRBJ2-7 gives the full variable domain: DTGVSQNPRHKITKRGQNVTFRCDPISEHNRLYWYRQTLGQGPEFLTYFQNEAQLEKSRLLSDRFSAERPKGSFSTLEIQRTEQGDSAMYLCASSLDRTEQYFGPGTRLTVT.

This rearrangement joins TRBV4-1 to TRBJ1-1; TRBD1 matches at 7 bases. This CDR3 has 17 residues. The V gene's germline CDR1 is MGHRA and CDR2 YSYEKL. The V segment lost 1 base and the J segment 0 bases; nucleotides outside the gene matches: 8. This CDR3 is CASSQARGALLNTEAFF. The CDR3, as DNA: TGCGCCAGCAGCCAAGCCAGGGGGGCCCTCTTGAACACTGAAGCTTTCTTT.

The DNA for the CDR3 is TGTGCCAGCAGTTACGGGGGGGCTAGCGGGAGCACCGGGGAGCTGTTTTTT. The encoded protein is CASSYGGASGSTGELFF. V is TRBV6-6 and J is TRBJ2-2; 10 nucleotides agree with TRBD2. Losses at the gene ends were 2 bases for V and 4 bases for J; bases not matched to a gene: 7. CDR1 is MNHNY and CDR2 is SVGAGI in the germline V gene (reference sequence). The CDR3 extends over 17 amino acids.

The sample holds many counts of this clonotype. This chain uses TRBV3-1 with TRBJ1-1; D is undetermined. This CDR3 spans 15 amino acids. The germline gives CDR1 LGHDT, CDR2 YNNKEL (reference sequence). Trimming cost V 6 bases and J 4 bases, with 18 bases left between them. The CDR3 protein is CASSFLRPPGTEAFF. As DNA, the CDR3 is TGTGCCAGCAGTTTTCTCAGGCCGCCGGGCACTGAAGCTTTCTTT.

This clonotype came up many times. This chain links TRBV12-3 or TRBV12-4 with TRBJ2-2; possible D gene TRBD1, 7 bases. This CDR3 has 15 residues. V was cut by 5 bases and J by 3 bases, with 13 bases left in between. CDR3 sequence: CASSRQGGDTGELFF. CDR3 nucleotides: TGTGCCAGCAGTCGACAGGGCGGGGACACCGGGGAGCTGTTTTTT.

The V gene is TRBV18, the J gene TRBJ2-3; TRBD2 matches at 7 bases. Germline CDR1 KGHSH, CDR2 LQKENI. CDR3 length equals 17 residues. J lost 0 bases, V lost 5 bases, and 11 bases had no gene match. CDR3 coding DNA: TGTGCCAGCTCATCCCTCAGCGGGGAAGCTAGCACAGATACGCAGTATTTT. Its translation: CASSSLSGEASTDTQYF.

This clonotype was picked up many times. The chain is built from TRBV12-3 or TRBV12-4 and TRBJ1-3; 8 bases align to TRBD1. CDR3 length: 17 residues. With 6 bases clipped from V and 2 bases from J, the junction kept 12 bases outside the gene matches. In DNA form, the CDR3 reads TGTGCCAGCAGCCCGCACGACAGGGGAGAAACTGGAAACACCATATATTTT. Protein: CASSPHDRGETGNTIYF.

This clonotype appeared a few times. V and J are TRBV20-1 and TRBJ2-7; no clear D. Germline V gene sequence: CDR1 DFQATT, CDR2 SNEGSKA (reference sequence). V gave up 2 bases and J gave up 4 bases, with 9 bases separating them. This CDR3 has 12 amino acids. CDR3 region: CSARFDGYEQYF. DNA of the CDR3: TGCAGTGCTAGATTCGACGGTTACGAGCAGTACTTC.

This clonotype was detected ten times or more. The chain uses TRBV24-1 and TRBJ2-7; TRBD1 or TRBD2 may be the D gene (6 bases each). CDR1 and CDR2 (germline): KGHDR, SFDVKD. CDR3 length: 15 amino acids. Trimming shortened V by 6 bases and J by 5 bases, and 19 bases separated the two germline ends. CDR3 nucleotide sequence: TGTGCCACCAGTCATCTAGGGGGGATCCTACACGAGCAGTACTTC. Translation: CATSHLGGILHEQYF.

For the CDR3, the DNA is TGCAGTGCCCACAAGGTGAGTGGGTCCTACAATGAGCAGTTCTTC. Amino acids: CSAHKVSGSYNEQFF. The V gene is TRBV20-1, the J gene TRBJ2-1; D remains unclear. Trimming pared 6 bases from V and 1 base from J, leaving 16 bases between. The CDR3 spans 15 residues. Germline-derived CDR1 and CDR2 are DFQATT and SNEGSKA (reference sequence).

The sample holds many counts of this clonotype. V and J are TRBV20-1 and TRBJ2-1; 8 bases map to TRBD2. This CDR3 comprises 16 residues. The germline V gene encodes CDR1 DFQATT and CDR2 SNEGSKA (reference sequence). V lost 5 bases, J lost 6 bases, and 15 bases stayed unmatched. The CDR3 sequence: CSARYPTSAIVNEQFF. CDR3 sequence (DNA): TGCAGTGCTCGATACCCGACTAGCGCGATAGTCAATGAGCAGTTCTTC.

Ten or more counts support this clonotype. The rearrangement links TRBV5-1 to TRBJ2-1; tentative D call: TRBD1 (5 bases). CDR1 is SGHRS and CDR2 is YFSETQ in the germline V gene. The ends were cut back, 0 bases at V and 1 base at J, with 8 bases in the middle. The CDR3 has 15 amino acids. The CDR3 DNA is TGCGCCAGCAGCTTGGAAAAGGGGTCCTACAATGAGCAGTTCTTC. Translation: CASSLEKGSYNEQFF.

The chain employs TRBV20-1 and TRBJ1-6; D is possibly TRBD1 (6 bases). V lost 7 bases and J 6 bases, leaving 10 bases between the germline ends. The germline V gene has CDR1 DFQATT and CDR2 SNEGSKA (reference sequence). The CDR3 has 12 amino acids. The CDR3 DNA reads as TGCAGTGGGAAAGGGGGTAATTCACCCCTCCACTTT. This translates into CSGKGGNSPLHF.